These 3 T cell receptor beta chains share one sample of origin, sequenced in a study of T-cell memory formation after mild COVID-19. In TCRdb, the 5' RACE reads were re-called with MiXCR into one record per CDR3 protein. This sample yields 530,000 or so distinct CDR3 sequences, of which about 18% are seen a single time; roughly 8.2% belongs to the top ten. Specimen: PBMCs or a T cell subset sorted from them (not recorded which). The receptor source for this set is an adult woman who had mild COVID-19 (a few samples of this study predate the infection). Cell type and time point are not known.

About this clonotype itself: At one of its ends the junction is not consistent with the germline gene, which may arise from a read error. This chain connects TRBV7-8 to TRBJ2-2; possible D gene TRBD1, 6 bases. Germline values: CDR1 SGHVS, CDR2 FQNEAQ. The CDR3 spans 16 residues. CDR3 DNA sequence: TGTGCCAGAAGCTTAGGGGGTGTATCCGGGCCCGGGGAGCTGTTTTTT. It translates to CARSLGGVSGPGELFF.

The J gene is TRBJ2-3, the V gene TRBV5-1; 12 positions agree with TRBD2. Germline V gene sequence: CDR1 SGHRS, CDR2 YFSETQ. Losses at the gene ends were 5 bases for V and 0 bases for J; bases not matched to a gene: 10. CDR3 length equals 18 residues. CDR3 DNA sequence: TGCGCCAGCAGAATGGGCGCTAGCGGGGGGGCTAGCACAGATACGCAGTATTTT. It yields the protein CASRMGASGGASTDTQYF.

This clonotype was counted between two and nine times. The rearrangement uses TRBV12-3 or TRBV12-4 and TRBJ2-4, with TRBD1 matching over 8 bases. V shed 1 base and J 2 bases; nucleotides not matched to a gene: 4. The CDR3 sequence is 16 residues long. The CDR3 reads CASSLGDRSSKNIQYF. The CDR3 nucleotides read TGTGCCAGCAGTTTAGGGGACAGGTCTTCCAAAAACATTCAGTACTTC.